The 30 T cell receptor beta chains presented below share a single source sample, sequenced in a study of cytotoxic CD8 clonotypes in ibrutinib-treated CLL. Some clones are missing from TCRdb's copy, which holds only in-frame ones; the method was immunoSEQ multiplex PCR. The table lists under 200,000 clones, roughly four fifths of them singletons. The starting material was PBMCs, obtained after 24 months of ibrutinib treatment. All receptors come from a human donor with chronic lymphocytic leukemia.

This chain connects TRBV5-4 to TRBJ1-6, with D maybe TRBD1 (5 bases). Trimming pared 4 bases from V and 8 bases from J, leaving 19 bases between. CDR3 length: 16 amino acids. Germline V lookup: CDR1 SGHNT, CDR2 YYREEE (reference sequence). DNA for the CDR3: TGTGCCAGCAGCCCGGGAGGGACCGGGTGGGATTCACCCCTCCACTTT. This sequence encodes CASSPGGTGWDSPLHF.

This chain uses TRBV19 with TRBJ1-4; D not certain. From germline, CDR1 is LNHDA and CDR2 SQIVND (reference sequence). This CDR3 has 12 residues. V shed 6 bases and J shed 5 bases, with 7 bases lying between them. The CDR3: CASRQGNEKLFF. The CDR3, as DNA: TGTGCCAGTAGACAAGGGAATGAAAAACTGTTTTTT.

CDR3 sequence reads: CASSLGRGTGYTF. DNA of the CDR3: TGTGCCAGCAGCTTAGGCAGGGGAACTGGCTACACCTTC. The genes are TRBV13 and TRBJ1-2, with TRBD1 as a possible D gene (6 bases). The CDR3 extends over 13 amino acids. The germline V and J ends were trimmed by 0 bases and 7 bases, with 9 bases remaining between them. Germline V gene data show CDR1 as PRHDT and CDR2 as FYEKMQ (reference sequence).

As to this clone: Relative to the germline gene, one junction end is altered; a read error may explain this. The same CDR3 arises from other DNA sequences in this sample as well. The V gene is TRBV6-5, the J gene TRBJ1-2, with D perhaps matching TRBD1 (5 bases). The length of the CDR3 is 13 residues. Germline CDR1 MNHEY, CDR2 SVGAGI. In DNA form, the CDR3 reads TGTGCCAGTAGTTACCAGGGATACTATGGCTACACCTTC. Protein sequence: CASSYQGYYGYTF.

The chain uses TRBV6-5 and TRBJ2-7; 8 nucleotides agree with TRBD1. This CDR3 contains 15 residues. CDR1 and CDR2 (germline): MNHEY, SVGAGI. V lost 6 bases, J lost 2 bases, and 9 bases stayed unmatched. CDR3: CASSRQGINAYEQYF. Written as DNA, the CDR3 is TGTGCCAGCAGCCGACAGGGGATAAACGCCTACGAGCAGTACTTC.

The CDR3, as DNA: TGTGCCAGCAGTCCAGAGGGACAGGGGGCACGGACCCAGTACTTC. Protein sequence: CASSPEGQGARTQYF. The chain couples TRBV2 to TRBJ2-5; 12 bases align to TRBD1. Germline lookup yields CDR1 SNHLY and CDR2 FYNNEI. The CDR3 has 15 residues. J gave up 7 bases and V 5 bases, and 8 bases lay outside the gene matches.

This clone came up a few times. This chain links TRBV5-6 with TRBJ1-3; no clear D. The CDR3 has 14 residues. Per the germline V gene, CDR1 is SGHDT and CDR2 is YYEEEE. Trimming left V 0 bases short and J 2 bases short, with 6 bases between. The CDR3 here is CASSLVGAGNTIYF. DNA for the CDR3: TGTGCCAGCAGCTTGGTTGGTGCTGGAAACACCATATATTTT.

This clone was recorded a few times. The gene calls are TRBV7-6 and TRBJ1-5; D perhaps matches TRBD1 (6 bases). Trimming left V 1 base short and J 6 bases short, with 13 bases between. The CDR3 has 15 residues. The germline CDR1 and CDR2 sequences are SGHVS and FNYEAQ. Here the CDR3 reads CASSLVVGAGQPQHF. CDR3 DNA: TGTGCCAGCAGCTTAGTTGTGGGGGCAGGTCAGCCCCAGCATTTT.

The chain is built from TRBV4-2 and TRBJ1-5; 7 nucleotides agree with TRBD1. CDR1 is LGHNA, CDR2 YNFKEQ, per germline. The V segment lost 4 bases and the J segment 0 bases; nucleotides outside the gene matches: 12. The CDR3 covers 18 residues. In nucleotides, the CDR3 is TGTGCCAGCAGCCCGGACAGGCCAAGCGTCTATAGCAATCAGCCCCAGCATTTT. This sequence encodes CASSPDRPSVYSNQPQHF.

This rearrangement joins TRBV25-1 to TRBJ1-1; D is perhaps TRBD1 (6 bases). Germline V gene sequence: CDR1 MGHDK, CDR2 SYGVNS. CDR3 length equals 14 residues. V was clipped by 6 bases and J by 10 bases, with 21 bases between them. In DNA form, the CDR3 reads TGTGCCAGCAGCCAACAGGGAGGGGGGAATGGAGCTTTCTTT. Encoded protein: CASSQQGGGNGAFF.

This chain links TRBV7-9 with TRBJ1-4; D uncertain. This CDR3 is built from 15 residues. CDR1 is SEHNR and CDR2 is FQNEAQ in the germline V gene (reference sequence). V lost 2 bases and J lost 4, with 11 bases in between. The chain's CDR3 is CASSLLGADNEKLFF. CDR3 DNA: TGTGCCAGCAGCTTATTGGGAGCGGATAATGAAAAACTGTTTTTT.

The chain has TRBV4-1 and TRBJ2-5; D possibly corresponds to TRBD2 (7 bases). This CDR3 comprises 17 residues. Trimming shortened V by 0 bases and J by 1 base, and 15 bases separated the two germline ends. CDR1 and CDR2 (germline): MGHRA, YSYEKL. The CDR3, as DNA: TGCGCCAGCAGCCAAGAGGATGGCCGGGGGGCCCAAGAGACCCAGTACTTC. Translating it yields CASSQEDGRGAQETQYF.

This clone was seen more than once but under ten times. The CDR3 DNA is TGTGCCAGCAGCCAGGGGACTAGCGCGCACAATGAGCAGTTCTTC. This codes for CASSQGTSAHNEQFF. V is TRBV16 and J is TRBJ2-1; 10 nucleotides align to TRBD2. CDR3 length: 15 residues. The germline gives CDR1 KGHSY, CDR2 FQNENV. J was trimmed by 5 bases and V by 3 bases; bases with no gene match: 4.

J is TRBJ1-1 and V is TRBV7-9, with D possibly matching TRBD1 (5 bases). The germline gives CDR1 SEHNR, CDR2 FQNEAQ (reference sequence). Trimming pared 1 base from V and 3 bases from J, leaving 12 bases between. CDR3 length: 15 amino acids. CDR3 sequence (DNA): TGTGCCAGCAGCTTAGAGAGGGGATGGGACACTGAAGCTTTCTTT. This sequence encodes CASSLERGWDTEAFF.

The sample holds one count of this clone. This chain connects TRBV19 to TRBJ1-1, with D maybe TRBD1 (6 bases). The germline V and J ends were trimmed by 6 bases and 1 base, with 15 bases remaining between them. This CDR3 comprises 15 residues. The V gene's germline CDR1 is LNHDA and CDR2 SQIVND (reference sequence). CDR3 sequence (DNA): TGTGCCAGTAGGTGGGGCAGGGGACCGAACACTGAAGCTTTCTTT. This encodes CASRWGRGPNTEAFF.

The rearrangement joins TRBV21-1 to TRBJ2-7; the table's D call, TRBD2, has no DNA check behind it. TRBV21-1 is a pseudogene locus. This CDR3 region has 13 residues. The CDR3 nucleotides read TGTGCCAGCAGCAAGCGGGGTTTCAACGAGCAGTACTTC. This translates into CASSKRGFNEQYF.

The J gene is TRBJ1-2, the V gene TRBV7-2; D is uncertain. Trimming shortened V by 2 bases and J by 8 bases, and 15 bases separated the two germline ends. CDR1 and CDR2 from the germline V gene are SGHTA and FQGNSA. The CDR3 consists of 14 residues. For the CDR3, the DNA is TGTGCCAGCAGCTTATCAGAGGTTTGGGTAGGCTACACCTTC. It codes for CASSLSEVWVGYTF.

The chain uses TRBV9 and TRBJ1-5; 9 bases fit TRBD1. The germline CDR1 and CDR2 sequences are SGDLS and YYNGEE. The ends lost 3 bases at V and 2 bases at J; junction bases unmatched: 3. CDR3 length: 15 amino acids. In nucleotides, the CDR3 is TGTGCCAGCAGCGCAACAGGGGGCGGCAATCAGCCCCAGCATTTT. Translation gives CASSATGGGNQPQHF.

The chain joins TRBV6-5 to TRBJ2-7; D might be TRBD1 or TRBD2, each matching 5 bases. Germline V gene lookup returns CDR1 MNHEY and CDR2 SVGAGI. Trimming took off 10 bases at V and 6 bases at J, with 13 bases between the two ends. This CDR3 has 11 residues. The chain's CDR3 is CANGPGREQYF. The CDR3, as DNA: TGTGCCAACGGCCCGGGGCGCGAGCAGTACTTC.

The rearrangement links TRBV2 to TRBJ1-1; D remains unclear. The germline V gene has CDR1 SNHLY and CDR2 FYNNEI. The CDR3 loop spans 14 amino acids. Trimming stripped 8 bases from V and 0 bases from J, with 13 bases between. The CDR3 loop is CASSKEAMNTEAFF. As DNA, the CDR3 is TGTGCCAGCTCCAAGGAGGCCATGAACACTGAAGCTTTCTTT.

J is TRBJ2-3 and V is TRBV7-3; D is ambiguous. The CDR3 loop spans 12 amino acids. The V end lost 4 bases, the J end lost 3 bases, and 5 bases lay between the germline ends. Germline lookup yields CDR1 SGHTA and CDR2 FQGTGA. The CDR3 loop is CASSSFTDTQYF. DNA of the CDR3: TGTGCCAGCAGCTCATTTACAGATACGCAGTATTTT.

The rearrangement links TRBV5-1 to TRBJ2-3; 12 nucleotides agree with TRBD2. After removal of 3 bases from V and 6 bases from J, the junction contained 5 bases not matched to a gene. The CDR3 has 15 amino acids. CDR1 is SGHRS and CDR2 is YFSETQ in the germline V gene. The CDR3 region is CASSSSGGASDTQYF. The CDR3 DNA reads TGCGCCAGCAGCTCTAGCGGGGGGGCCAGTGATACGCAGTATTTT.

The rearrangement links TRBV9 to TRBJ2-1; a possible D gene is TRBD2 (5 bases). Germline CDR1 is SGDLS and CDR2 is YYNGEE. V was pared by 2 bases and J by 1 base, with 10 bases between. The CDR3 is 15 residues long. CDR3 in amino acids: CASSVGRGSYNEQFF. DNA for the CDR3: TGTGCCAGCAGCGTCGGTCGGGGATCCTACAATGAGCAGTTCTTC.

This rearrangement joins TRBV2 to TRBJ1-5; perhaps TRBD1 as D (5 bases). CDR1 SNHLY and CDR2 FYNNEI come from the germline V gene. This CDR3 contains 14 residues. The V end lost 6 bases, the J end lost 1 base, and 10 bases lay between the germline ends. CDR3 protein: CASSLYRSNQPQHF. The CDR3 nucleotides are TGTGCCAGCAGCCTTTACAGGAGCAATCAGCCCCAGCATTTT.

This clone has a handful of counts. The chain combines TRBV2 with TRBJ2-3; D may be TRBD2 (7 bases). Per germline, CDR1 SNHLY and CDR2 FYNNEI. Trimming pared 7 bases from V and 2 bases from J, leaving 16 bases between. The CDR3 has 15 amino acids. In nucleotides, the CDR3 is TGTGCCAGCATGTATAGAGGGGGGGACACAGATACGCAGTATTTT. It encodes CASMYRGGDTDTQYF.

This clone has only a few counts. The V gene is TRBV4-1, the J gene TRBJ1-3; D is undetermined. V was cut by 0 bases and J by 1 base, with 16 bases left in between. The CDR3 totals 18 residues. Per the germline V gene, CDR1 is MGHRA and CDR2 is YSYEKL. The CDR3 DNA reads TGCGCCAGCAGCCAAGATCAAAACCTCCCAGCATCTGGAAACACCATATATTTT. It encodes CASSQDQNLPASGNTIYF.

This chain joins TRBV18 and TRBJ1-1; TRBD1 is a possible D gene (5 bases). There are 14 residues in the CDR3. CDR1 is KGHSH and CDR2 is LQKENI in the germline V gene. Deletions cut 4 bases from V and 5 bases from J, with 14 bases between. CDR3 sequence reads: CASSQGRRGTEAFF. CDR3 nucleotide sequence: TGTGCCAGCTCACAGGGAAGGAGGGGTACTGAAGCTTTCTTT.

The chain joins TRBV7-3 to TRBJ1-3; D possibly corresponds to TRBD1 (6 bases). The CDR3 spans 16 residues. Germline values: CDR1 SGHTA, CDR2 FQGTGA. Trimming shortened V by 1 base and J by 2 bases, and 12 bases separated the two germline ends. The chain's CDR3 is CASSLMGAQTGNTIYF. The CDR3 region has the DNA TGTGCCAGCAGCTTAATGGGGGCTCAGACTGGAAACACCATATATTTT.

This sequence joins TRBV19 and TRBJ1-4, with 8 positions matching TRBD1. The CDR3 loop spans 18 amino acids. CDR1 and CDR2 (germline): LNHDA, SQIVND (reference sequence). V shed 6 bases and J 5 bases; nucleotides not matched to a gene: 17. Here the CDR3 DNA reads TGTGCCAGTAGCGACAGGGGATCGCCCACGACCGTAAATGAAAAACTGTTTTTT. Its translation: CASSDRGSPTTVNEKLFF.

V usage is TRBV30 and J usage is TRBJ1-2; D is unresolved. This CDR3 has 12 amino acids. Trimming removed 2 bases at V and 3 bases at J, with 7 bases between. In germline, CDR1 is GTSNPN, CDR2 SVGIG (reference sequence). CDR3 sequence: CAWSTQYYGYTF. In DNA, the CDR3 is TGTGCCTGGAGTACCCAGTACTATGGCTACACCTTC.